This T cell receptor (beta chain) is drawn from a study of T cell responses to AZD1222 COVID-19 vaccine. Using immunoSEQ multiplex PCR, the repertoire was profiled, and TCRdb retains in-frame clones only, with some absent. The table has roughly 98,000 clones, approximately 92% seen once. For this clone: The antigen is undetermined.

Study-level findings and limits: Across spike, vaccine-associated CD4 TCRs were found, dominant at 160-218 and 743-854. Repertoires were sampled only after the peak T cell response.

This CDR3 has 14 amino acids. From germline, CDR1 is SGHRS and CDR2 YFSETQ. The junction had 3 bases not matched to a gene; V was cut back by 0 bases and J by 4 bases. Material: peripheral blood, obtained on day 0 of AZD1222 vaccination. The clonotype comes from an adult in good health. V usage is TRBV5-1 and J usage is TRBJ1-1, with 7 nucleotides matching TRBD1. The CDR3 bases are TGCGCCAGCAGCTTGGCGAGACAGGGCACTGAAGCTTTCTTT. The encoded protein is CASSLARQGTEAFF.